The text below deals with one TCR beta chain. Its cognate antigen is unknown. The CDR3 is 14 residues long. Trimming shortened V by 7 bases and J by 1 base, and 10 bases separated the two germline ends. Germline values: CDR1 LNHDA, CDR2 SQIVND (reference sequence). This specimen belongs to a study of cytomegalovirus exposure and HLA in healthy donors. Notes on the study in general: As was reported, the HLA-A and HLA-B alleles of most subjects were accurately predicted from TCR beta sequences. When a later analysis compared HLA-associated TCR beta chains with equally common others, the HLA-associated chains turned out to be more clonally expanded and to have lower generation probabilities. Specificity for CMV antigens was confirmed in vitro for three of the CMV-associated chains. Prior analysis indicated that the majority of TCR beta V segments exhibited productivity approximately 90% or approximately 30% of the time.

PCR employed 60 Vbeta and 13 Jbeta primers. Sequencing was performed with immunoSEQ multiplex PCR; in TCRdb, only in-frame clones are kept and a portion is missing. The data show some 150,000 clones, 70% to 85% seen once. The source material was PBMCs. The receptor comes from a man younger than 45 in good health and CMV-seropositive. The rearrangement joins TRBV19 to TRBJ2-2; D gene uncertain. The CDR3 sequence is CASMISENTGELFF. CDR3 DNA: TGTGCCAGTATGATAAGCGAGAACACCGGGGAGCTGTTTTTT.